The rows below give T cell receptor beta chains drawn from one sample of a study of cytomegalovirus exposure and HLA in healthy donors. Clones were read by immunoSEQ multiplex PCR, and TCRdb kept only the in-frame ones, dropping some. The sample has 140,000 or so clones; about 84% are singletons. The source material was PBMCs. The source is a woman aged 18-29 years in good health and CMV-seropositive. Each CDR3 is given with its conserved first and last residue. A D gene is named only where the DNA matches it firmly. Expanded clones are given a class, and other clones once, few, many or no size at all.

cdr3_aa	cdr3_nt	d_call	j_call	clone_size	v_call
CASSVSGTGGFGYTF	TGTGCCAGCAGCGTTTCGGGGACAGGGGGCTTCGGCTACACCTTC	TRBD1	TRBJ1-2	NA	TRBV9
CASSLTSGYNEQFF	TGTGCCAGCAGCTTAACTAGCGGCTACAATGAGCAGTTCTTC	TRBD2	TRBJ2-1	NA	TRBV7-9
CASGIGATGYGYTF	TGTGCCAGCGGCATAGGGGCTACCGGTTATGGCTACACCTTC	NA	TRBJ1-2	NA	TRBV19
CASSVGQGDEQYF	TGTGCCAGCAGCGTAGGACAGGGGGACGAGCAGTACTTC	TRBD1	TRBJ2-7	NA	TRBV9
CASSLYAPGGNTEAFF	TGTGCCAGCAGCTTGTATGCCCCGGGAGGCAACACTGAAGCTTTCTTT	NA	TRBJ1-1	NA	TRBV5-8
CASSVEGHTTGELFF	TGTGCCAGCAGCGTAGAGGGACATACTACCGGGGAGCTGTTTTTT	NA	TRBJ2-2	NA	TRBV9
CASRGRRGTANEKLFF	TGTGCCAGTAGGGGAAGAAGGGGGACAGCCAATGAAAAACTGTTTTTT	TRBD1	TRBJ1-4	once	TRBV19
CASSQDSDRAGYTF	TGTGCCAGCAGCCAAGATTCGGACAGGGCTGGCTACACCTTC	TRBD1	TRBJ1-2	NA	TRBV4-2
CASTYSTSGGGELFF	TGTGCCAGCACTTACTCGACTAGCGGGGGCGGGGAGCTGTTTTTT	TRBD2	TRBJ2-2	few	TRBV6-6
CASSLDSYRGANEKLFF	TGTGCCAGCAGCTTAGATTCCTACAGGGGCGCGAATGAAAAACTGTTTTTT	TRBD1	TRBJ1-4	NA	TRBV11-2
CASSISSGLYGYTF	TGTGCCAGTAGTATATCTTCAGGCCTCTATGGCTACACCTTC	NA	TRBJ1-2	NA	TRBV19
CASSGSSGGSNEQFF	TGTGCCAGCAGTGGATCTAGCGGGGGATCCAATGAGCAGTTCTTC	TRBD2	TRBJ2-1	few	TRBV6-1
CASSTSGGPYNEQFF	TGTGCCAGCTCAACGAGCGGGGGGCCATACAATGAGCAGTTCTTC	TRBD2	TRBJ2-1	NA	TRBV7-2
CASSFAGGADTQYF	TGCGCCAGCAGCTTTGCGGGGGGGGCAGATACGCAGTATTTT	TRBD2	TRBJ2-3	NA	TRBV5-1
CASNQAEQYF	TGTGCCAGCAATCAGGCCGAGCAGTACTTC	NA	TRBJ2-7	few	TRBV6-1
CASSQARPRDTLEPAYEQYF	TGTGCCAGCAGTCAAGCCCGCCCCCGGGACACCCTAGAGCCTGCCTACGAGCAGTACTTC	NA	TRBJ2-7	NA	TRBV4-2
CASSATGTESPLHF	TGTGCCAGCAGCGCGACCGGGACAGAATCACCCCTCCACTTT	TRBD1	TRBJ1-6	NA	TRBV9
CASESGEEGYTF	TGTGCCAGCGAATCAGGGGAAGAGGGCTACACCTTC	NA	TRBJ1-2	NA	TRBV7-8
CAWSVRRLAGLNTQYF	TGTGCCTGGAGTGTACGTAGACTAGCGGGGTTAAATACGCAGTATTTT	TRBD2	TRBJ2-3	NA	TRBV30
CASSGTGAGELFF	TGTGCCAGCAGTGGGACAGGGGCCGGGGAGCTGTTTTTT	TRBD1	TRBJ2-2	NA	TRBV2
CASSQWQGSGANVLTF	TGCGCCAGCAGCCAATGGCAGGGCTCTGGGGCCAACGTCCTGACTTTC	NA	TRBJ2-6	NA	TRBV4-1
CASSLSLGQYQVNTEAFF	TGTGCCAGCAGCTTAAGTCTCGGACAGTACCAGGTGAACACTGAAGCTTTCTTT	NA	TRBJ1-1	NA	TRBV7-9
CASSPRDYFSTDTQYF	TGTGCCAGCAGCCCCCGGGACTACTTTAGCACAGATACGCAGTATTTT	TRBD2	TRBJ2-3	NA	TRBV11-3
CASSSWEGGRAEAFF	TGTGCCAGCAGTTCCTGGGAAGGGGGCCGAGCTGAAGCTTTCTTT	TRBD1	TRBJ1-1	NA	TRBV28
CASRQAPGGVYQETQYF	TGTGCCAGCAGACAAGCGCCAGGCGGGGTGTACCAAGAGACCCAGTACTTC	NA	TRBJ2-5	NA	TRBV28